The 16 T cell receptor beta chains given below trace back to one sample, sequenced in a study of response to subunit inactivated influenza vaccine. From the RT-PCR reads, TCRdb called clonotypes with MiXCR, one entry per CDR3 protein. The sample records 650,000 to 800,000 distinct CDR3 sequences, about 14% being singletons. The material sequenced was PBMCs from blood, taken roughly 15 days before vaccination. The origin of the receptors is a man aged 45-60 years who received an inactivated influenza vaccine.

This clonotype was recorded at least ten times. The chain couples TRBV12-3 or TRBV12-4 to TRBJ2-1, with no clear D. Trimming left V 6 bases short and J 6 bases short, with 9 bases between. The CDR3 is made up of 12 amino acids. The CDR3, as DNA: TGTGCCAGCAGCTTATATTCCAATGAGCAGTTCTTC. Its translation is CASSLYSNEQFF.

The chain uses TRBV5-1 and TRBJ2-2; 9 nucleotides line up with TRBD2. This CDR3 has 14 residues. Germline V gives CDR1 SGHRS, CDR2 YFSETQ. The V and J ends lost 7 bases and 4 bases, in that order; junction bases with no gene match: 5. The CDR3 region has the DNA TGCGCCAGCCTGGCAGCGGGGGGCACCGGGGAGCTGTTTTTT. Its translation is CASLAAGGTGELFF.

The rearrangement joins TRBV4-3 to TRBJ2-1, with D possibly called TRBD1 or TRBD2 (5 bases each). The V and J ends lost 4 bases and 5 bases respectively, with 15 bases between them. Germline values: CDR1 LGHNA, CDR2 YSLEER. There are 15 residues in the CDR3. The CDR3 loop is CASSPTGTANNEQFF. As DNA, the CDR3 is TGCGCCAGCAGCCCAACCGGGACGGCGAACAATGAGCAGTTCTTC.

This clonotype has just a few counts. The chain has TRBV20-1 and TRBJ2-4; possibly TRBD1 for D (5 bases). Germline assignment: CDR1 DFQATT and CDR2 SNEGSKA (reference sequence). V dropped 2 bases and J dropped 1 base, with 6 bases sitting between them. The CDR3 has 13 amino acids. DNA of the CDR3: TGCAGTGCTAGAAAGGGGGCCAAAAACATTCAGTACTTC. Translated, it gives CSARKGAKNIQYF.

This clonotype was observed a few times. V and J are TRBV9 and TRBJ2-2; 8 bases are a match to TRBD1. The V and J ends lost 2 bases and 4 bases, in that order; junction bases with no gene match: 7. This CDR3 contains 16 residues. The germline gives CDR1 SGDLS, CDR2 YYNGEE. CDR3 DNA: TGTGCCAGCAGCGTCCGTCTAGGGACAGGCACCGGGGAGCTGTTTTTT. It is translated as CASSVRLGTGTGELFF. Looking up the rest from reference TRBV9 and TRBJ2-2 gives the full variable domain: DSGVTQTPKHLITATGQRVTLRCSPRSGDLSVYWYQQSLDQGLQFLIQYYNGEERAKGNILERFSAQQFPDLHSELNLSSLELGDSALYFCASSVRLGTGTGELFFGEGSRLTVL.

The chain employs TRBV7-9 and TRBJ1-5; D is uncertain. Trimming shortened V by 1 base and J by 9 bases, and 10 bases separated the two germline ends. This CDR3 region has 13 residues. CDR1 and CDR2 (germline): SEHNR, FQNEAQ (reference sequence). For the CDR3, the DNA is TGTGCCAGCAGCTTAGGCACTCCTCCGCCCCAGCATTTT. It yields the protein CASSLGTPPPQHF.

The chain employs TRBV5-1 and TRBJ1-1, with D maybe TRBD1 (5 bases). Germline V gives CDR1 SGHRS, CDR2 YFSETQ. The CDR3 has 14 residues. V lost 4 bases to trimming and J lost 3 bases, with 13 bases between them. The CDR3 DNA is TGCGCCAGCAGCCCCCCGGGACGCTACACTGAAGCTTTCTTT. Amino acids: CASSPPGRYTEAFF.

This clonotype has at least ten counts. The chain is built from TRBV7-3 and TRBJ2-1, with TRBD2 matching 9 bases. With V trimmed by 2 bases and J by 6 bases, 2 bases remained unmatched. The germline V gene encodes CDR1 SGHTA and CDR2 FQGTGA. This CDR3 spans 14 amino acids. The CDR3 sequence: CASSLSSGANEQFF. As DNA, the CDR3 is TGTGCCAGCAGCTTATCTAGCGGGGCCAATGAGCAGTTCTTC.

The chain combines TRBV5-1 with TRBJ2-7; 9 bases agree with TRBD1. Trimming cost V 4 bases and J 6 bases; bases outside gene matches: 11. The CDR3 has 15 residues. The germline gives CDR1 SGHRS, CDR2 YFSETQ. The CDR3 coding sequence is TGCGCCAGCAGCGGCGGGACAGGGTATCAGGGCGAGCAGTACTTC. It is translated as CASSGGTGYQGEQYF.

This chain uses TRBV29-1 with TRBJ2-3, with D maybe TRBD2 (5 bases). Trimming removed 3 bases at V and 4 bases at J, with 11 bases between. The CDR3 consists of 13 residues. Germline CDR1 SQVTM, CDR2 ANQGSEA. Here the CDR3 reads CSVDIRGPDTQYF. The CDR3 DNA reads TGCAGCGTTGATATTCGGGGTCCAGATACGCAGTATTTT.

This clonotype was seen many times. The chain uses TRBV5-6 and TRBJ2-1, with D maybe TRBD2 (6 bases). Per the germline V gene, CDR1 is SGHDT and CDR2 is YYEEEE. Trimming left V 4 bases short and J 7 bases short, with 15 bases between. The CDR3 is 14 amino acids. CDR3 amino acids: CASSIGTPQNEQFF. DNA for the CDR3: TGTGCCAGCAGCATCGGGACTCCTCAGAATGAGCAGTTCTTC.

This clonotype was seen a handful of times. J is TRBJ2-2 and V is TRBV18, with a weak D call TRBD1 (6 bases). Per the germline V gene, CDR1 is KGHSH and CDR2 is LQKENI. Between the trimmed V and J ends, which lost 5 bases and 6 bases, there was a span of 19 bases. The CDR3 loop spans 16 amino acids. DNA of the CDR3: TGTGCCAGCTCAATCGGGACACCGAGTTCCCCCGGGGAGCTGTTTTTT. It is translated as CASSIGTPSSPGELFF. Together with reference TRBV18 and TRBJ2-2, the CDR3 gives the full variable domain: NAGVMQNPRHLVRRRGQEARLRCSPMKGHSHVYWYRQLPEEGLKFMVYLQKENIIDESGMPKERFSAEFPKEGPSILRIQQVVRGDSAAYFCASSIGTPSSPGELFFGEGSRLTVL.

This sequence joins TRBV5-1 and TRBJ2-7; TRBD2 aligns across 14 bases. Per the germline V gene, CDR1 is SGHRS and CDR2 is YFSETQ. V shed 5 bases and J 3 bases; nucleotides not matched to a gene: 4. The CDR3 has 15 amino acids. CDR3 DNA: TGCGCCAGCAGGAGACTAGCGGGAGGGAGCTACGAGCAGTACTTC. Its translation is CASRRLAGGSYEQYF.

CDR3 coding DNA: TGTGCCAGCAGCCACAGGGACAGCCACGAGCAGTACTTC. Its translation is CASSHRDSHEQYF. The rearrangement joins TRBV14 to TRBJ2-7; 7 bases agree with TRBD1. The CDR3 loop spans 13 amino acids. Trimming removed 3 bases from V and 5 bases from J; junction bases left unmatched: 4. CDR1 is SGHDN, CDR2 FVKESK, per germline.

This clonotype occurred a few times. The chain recombines TRBV7-2 with TRBJ2-5, with a tentative D call TRBD2 (6 bases). Germline V lookup: CDR1 SGHTA, CDR2 FQGNSA. CDR3 length equals 14 residues. V was trimmed by 6 bases and J by 5 bases, leaving 16 bases between them. CDR3 in DNA: TGTGCCAGCAGACCCAAACTAGCAGGGGAGACCCAGTACTTC. The encoded protein is CASRPKLAGETQYF.

This clonotype appeared a few times. This rearrangement joins TRBV7-6 to TRBJ1-5; D uncertain. CDR1 is SGHVS, CDR2 FNYEAQ, per germline. Trimming removed 6 bases from V and 2 bases from J, with 17 bases in between. The CDR3 is 16 residues long. The CDR3 bases are TGTGCCAGCAGTAGGGCAGTAAGAGGTGGCAATCAGCCCCAGCATTTT. Protein: CASSRAVRGGNQPQHF. The full variable domain, completed using reference TRBV7-6 and TRBJ1-5, is GAGVSQSPRYKVTKRGQDVALRCDPISGHVSLYWYRQALGQGPEFLTYFNYEAQQDKSGLPNDRFSAERPEGSISTLTIQRTEQRDSAMYRCASSRAVRGGNQPQHFGDGTRLSIL.